This T cell receptor (beta chain) was sequenced during a study of T cell responses to AZD1222 COVID-19 vaccine. Study-wide background: Second-dose intervals near 4 or 12 weeks were combined.

Clones were sequenced by immunoSEQ multiplex PCR, and TCRdb holds only the in-frame ones, with some missing. The sample lists approximately 120,000 clones, more than 70% occurring once. Regarding the study as a whole: Most donors were white British, females outnumbered males, and clonal diversity was possibly underestimated.

Concerning this clone: The antigen is unknown.

This material consisted of peripheral blood, taken on day 0 of AZD1222 vaccination. The source of this sequence is an adult in good health.

CDR3 in amino acids: CASSQAPRSYEQYF. The DNA for the CDR3 is TGTGCCAGCAGCCAAGCCCCGAGGTCCTACGAGCAGTACTTC. The J gene is TRBJ2-7, the V gene TRBV14; D gene uncertain. With 1 base removed from V and 1 base from J, the gap between germline ends came to 8 bases. The CDR3 contains 14 residues. Germline-derived CDR1 and CDR2 are SGHDN and FVKESK.